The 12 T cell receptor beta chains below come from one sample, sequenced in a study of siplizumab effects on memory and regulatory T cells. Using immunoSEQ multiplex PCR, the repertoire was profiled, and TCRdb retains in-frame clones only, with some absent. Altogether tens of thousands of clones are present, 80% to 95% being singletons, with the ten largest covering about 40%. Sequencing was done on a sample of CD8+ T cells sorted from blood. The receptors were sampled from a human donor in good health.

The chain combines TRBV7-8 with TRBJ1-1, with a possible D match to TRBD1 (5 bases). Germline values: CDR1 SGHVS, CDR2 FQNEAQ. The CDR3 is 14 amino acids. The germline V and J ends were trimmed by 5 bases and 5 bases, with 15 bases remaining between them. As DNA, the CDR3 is TGTGCCAGCAGCAACCCAGACAGTCTGACTGAAGCTTTCTTT. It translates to CASSNPDSLTEAFF.

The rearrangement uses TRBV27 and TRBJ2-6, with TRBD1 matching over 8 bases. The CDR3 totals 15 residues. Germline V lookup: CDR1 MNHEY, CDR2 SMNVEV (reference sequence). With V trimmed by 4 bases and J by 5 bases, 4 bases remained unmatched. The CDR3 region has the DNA TGTGCCAGCAGTTCGTCAGGGGGCTGGGCCAACGTCCTGACTTTC. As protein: CASSSSGGWANVLTF.

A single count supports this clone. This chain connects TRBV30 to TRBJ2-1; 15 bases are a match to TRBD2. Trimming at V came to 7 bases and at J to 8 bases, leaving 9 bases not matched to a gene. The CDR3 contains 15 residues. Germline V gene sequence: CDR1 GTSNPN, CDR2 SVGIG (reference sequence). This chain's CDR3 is CASQKWTSGGDEQFF. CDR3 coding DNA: TGTGCCTCGCAGAAATGGACTAGCGGGGGGGATGAGCAGTTCTTC.

The CDR3 DNA reads as TGTGCCAGTACCTTCCTCCCGGGGGATTTCTATGGCTACACCTTC. It specifies CASTFLPGDFYGYTF. This sequence joins TRBV19 and TRBJ1-2, with D possibly TRBD1 on 5 matching bases. Germline V gives CDR1 LNHDA, CDR2 SQIVND (reference sequence). Trimming took 7 bases from V and 4 from J, leaving 19 bases between them. This CDR3 has 15 amino acids.

CDR3: CASSQDAAGFYGYTF. CDR3 nucleotide sequence: TGTGCCAGCAGCCAAGATGCGGCCGGGTTCTATGGCTACACCTTC. This rearrangement joins TRBV11-2 to TRBJ1-2; D gene unclear. The CDR3 sequence is 15 residues long. Germline CDR1 and CDR2: SGHAT and FQNNGV. Trimming shortened V by 5 bases and J by 4 bases, and 17 bases separated the two germline ends.

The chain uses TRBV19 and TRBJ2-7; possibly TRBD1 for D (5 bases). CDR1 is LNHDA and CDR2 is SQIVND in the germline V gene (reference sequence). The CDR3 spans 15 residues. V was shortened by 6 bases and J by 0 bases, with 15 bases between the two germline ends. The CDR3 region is CASSPWKQGSYEQYF. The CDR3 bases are TGTGCCAGTAGCCCCTGGAAGCAGGGCTCCTACGAGCAGTACTTC.

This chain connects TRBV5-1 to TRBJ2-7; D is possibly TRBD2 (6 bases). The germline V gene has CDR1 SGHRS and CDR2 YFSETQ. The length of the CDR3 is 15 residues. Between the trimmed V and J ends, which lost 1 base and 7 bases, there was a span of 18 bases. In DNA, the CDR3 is TGCGCCAGCAGCTTGAGTGCTGGAGGGGAACAGGAGCAGTACTTC. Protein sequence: CASSLSAGGEQEQYF. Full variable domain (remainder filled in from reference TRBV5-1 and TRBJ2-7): KAGVTQTPRYLIKTRGQQVTLSCSPISGHRSVSWYQQTPGQGLQFLFEYFSETQRNKGNFPGRFSGRQFSNSRSEMNVSTLELGDSALYLCASSLSAGGEQEQYFGPGTRLTVT.

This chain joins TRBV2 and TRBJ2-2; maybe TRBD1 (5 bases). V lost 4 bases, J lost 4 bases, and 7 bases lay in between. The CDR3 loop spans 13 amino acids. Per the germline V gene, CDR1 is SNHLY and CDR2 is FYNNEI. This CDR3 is CASSVGVTGELFF. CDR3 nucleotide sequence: TGTGCCAGCAGTGTAGGGGTCACCGGGGAGCTGTTTTTT.

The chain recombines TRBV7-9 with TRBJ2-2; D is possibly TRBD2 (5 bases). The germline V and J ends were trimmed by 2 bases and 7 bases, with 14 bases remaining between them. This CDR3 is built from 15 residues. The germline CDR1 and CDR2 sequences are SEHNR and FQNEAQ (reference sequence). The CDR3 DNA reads TGTGCCAGCAGCTTAATCGCTGGGAGAGGCGGGGAGCTGTTTTTT. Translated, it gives CASSLIAGRGGELFF.

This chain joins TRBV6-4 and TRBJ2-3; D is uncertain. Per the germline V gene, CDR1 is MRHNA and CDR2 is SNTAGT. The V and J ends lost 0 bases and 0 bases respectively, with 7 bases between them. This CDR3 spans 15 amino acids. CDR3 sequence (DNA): TGTGCCAGCAGTGACTCGAAGGGTAGCACAGATACGCAGTATTTT. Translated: CASSDSKGSTDTQYF.

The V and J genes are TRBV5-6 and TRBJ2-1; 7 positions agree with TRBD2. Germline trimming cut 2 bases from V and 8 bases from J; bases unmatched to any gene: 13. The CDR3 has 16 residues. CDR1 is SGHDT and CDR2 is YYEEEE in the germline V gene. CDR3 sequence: CASSLLLAGEGYEQFF. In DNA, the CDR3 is TGTGCCAGCAGCTTACTTCTGGCGGGAGAAGGGTATGAGCAGTTCTTC. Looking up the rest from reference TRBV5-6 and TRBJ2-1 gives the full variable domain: DAGVTQSPTHLIKTRGQQVTLRCSPKSGHDTVSWYQQALGQGPQFIFQYYEEEERQRGNFPDRFSGHQFPNYSSELNVNALLLGDSALYLCASSLLLAGEGYEQFFGPGTRLTVL.

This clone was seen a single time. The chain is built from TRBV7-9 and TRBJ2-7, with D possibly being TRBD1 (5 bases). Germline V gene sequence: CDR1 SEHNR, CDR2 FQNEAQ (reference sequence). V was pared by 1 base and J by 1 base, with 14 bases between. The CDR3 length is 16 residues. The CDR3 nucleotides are TGTGCCAGCAGCTTAGATTATAGGGGCAGTTCCTACGAGCAGTACTTC. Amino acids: CASSLDYRGSSYEQYF.